This record covers a single T cell receptor (beta chain). Its antigen remains unknown. This entry belongs to a study of T-cell memory formation after mild COVID-19. cDNA libraries for TCR alpha and TCR beta, carrying sample barcodes and UMIs, came from 5'RACE with constant-segment primers. Using its own MiXCR run on the 5' RACE reads, TCRdb lists one record per CDR3 protein. The sample includes about 600,000 distinct CDR3 sequences, 20% to 25% seen only once; the top ten take approximately 8.4%. The study, taken as a whole, reports: Clones shrinking between day 15 and 85 showed a balanced CD4/CD8 split, and those that grew later tilted toward CD4+. Pre-infection memory contained some responding clones, which suggested that cross-reactive memory had joined.

Germline V gene lookup returns CDR1 DFQATT and CDR2 SNEGSKA (reference sequence). The ends were cut back, 6 bases at V and 8 bases at J, with 16 bases in the middle. The CDR3 is made up of 13 amino acids. V usage is TRBV20-1 and J usage is TRBJ2-2; tentatively, D is TRBD1 (6 bases). The receptor comes from an adult woman who had mild COVID-19 (a few samples of this study predate the infection). Cell type and time point are not known. Sequencing was performed on PBMCs or a T cell subset sorted from them (not recorded which). The CDR3 nucleotides read TGCAGTGCCCGGGGACATGGGATTGGGGAGCTGTTTTTT. This translates into CSARGHGIGELFF.